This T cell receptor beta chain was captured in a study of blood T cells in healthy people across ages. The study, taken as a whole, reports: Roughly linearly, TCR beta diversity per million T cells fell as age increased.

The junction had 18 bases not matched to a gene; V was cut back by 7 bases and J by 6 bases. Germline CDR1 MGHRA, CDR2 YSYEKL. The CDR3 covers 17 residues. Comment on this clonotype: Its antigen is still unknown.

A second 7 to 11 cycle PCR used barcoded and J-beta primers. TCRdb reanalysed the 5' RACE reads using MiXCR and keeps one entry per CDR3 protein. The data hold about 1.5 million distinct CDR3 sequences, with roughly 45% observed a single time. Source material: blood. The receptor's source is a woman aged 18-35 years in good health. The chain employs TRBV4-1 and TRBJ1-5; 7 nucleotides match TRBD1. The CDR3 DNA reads TGCGCCAGCAACAACTACCAGGGGGGCGCGGGGTCTCAGCCCCAGCATTTT. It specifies CASNNYQGGAGSQPQHF.